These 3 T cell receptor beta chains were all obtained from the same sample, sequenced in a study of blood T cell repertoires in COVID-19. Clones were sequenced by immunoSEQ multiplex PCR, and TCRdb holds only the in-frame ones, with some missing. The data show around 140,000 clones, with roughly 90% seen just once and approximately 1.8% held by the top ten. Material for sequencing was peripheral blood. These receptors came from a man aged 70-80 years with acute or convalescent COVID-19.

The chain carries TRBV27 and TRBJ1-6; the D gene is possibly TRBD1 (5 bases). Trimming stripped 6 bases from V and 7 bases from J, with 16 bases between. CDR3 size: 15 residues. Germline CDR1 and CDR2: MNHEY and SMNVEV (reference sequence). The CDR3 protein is CASSPWAGKNSPLHF. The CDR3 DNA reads TGTGCCAGCAGCCCTTGGGCAGGGAAAAATTCACCCCTCCACTTT.

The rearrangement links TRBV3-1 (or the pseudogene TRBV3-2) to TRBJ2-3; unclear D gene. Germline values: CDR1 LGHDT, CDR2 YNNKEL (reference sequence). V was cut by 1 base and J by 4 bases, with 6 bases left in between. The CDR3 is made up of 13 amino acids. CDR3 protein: CASSQAYPDTQYF. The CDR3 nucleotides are TGTGCCAGCAGCCAAGCCTACCCAGATACGCAGTATTTT.

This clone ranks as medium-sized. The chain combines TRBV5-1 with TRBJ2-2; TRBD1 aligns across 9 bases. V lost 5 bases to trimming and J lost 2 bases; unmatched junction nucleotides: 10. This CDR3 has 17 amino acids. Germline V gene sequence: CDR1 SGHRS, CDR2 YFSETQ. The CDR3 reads CASRLTLTGGNTGELFF. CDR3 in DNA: TGCGCCAGCAGACTCACACTGACAGGGGGAAACACCGGGGAGCTGTTTTTT. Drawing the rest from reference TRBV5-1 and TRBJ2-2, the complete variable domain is KAGVTQTPRYLIKTRGQQVTLSCSPISGHRSVSWYQQTPGQGLQFLFEYFSETQRNKGNFPGRFSGRQFSNSRSEMNVSTLELGDSALYLCASRLTLTGGNTGELFFGEGSRLTVL.